This T cell receptor beta chain was captured in a study of neurological immune-mediated disorders (dated by TCRdb to about 2019). With regard to the full study: Among the 35 or so multiple sclerosis patients, relapsing-remitting MS was present in some 30 and secondary progressive MS was present in 3. Using UMI-based sequencing, the study compared peripheral blood TCR-beta repertoires from patients with HTLV-I-associated myelopathy (HAM/TSP), patients with multiple sclerosis, and healthy controls. The approximately 96 TCR-beta libraries covered PBMC samples along with longitudinal samples, technical triplicates, and paired sorted CD4+ and CD8+ T-cell subsets. Longitudinal HAM/TSP donors and healthy donors each had 3 time-points at intervals of about 3-40 months. Of the approximately 66 subjects in the cohort, around 14 were HAM/TSP patients, approximately 34 were multiple sclerosis patients, and 20 were healthy controls.

cDNA was synthesized by template-switch 5'RACE using a primer carrying a 10-nucleotide random unique molecular identifier by which each TCR transcript was tagged. Each sequencing run produced over 200 million TCR-beta sequences covering 15-18 subjects. Total RNA was extracted with the RNeasy kit. TCR-beta VDJ regions were amplified with primers for the TCR constant region and the 5'RACE anchor, using the KAPA Real-time Library Amplification kit. A first PCR added sample indexes and Illumina adaptors, after which a second PCR increased the library yield. After Ampure bead purification, the roughly 650 bp TCR product was size-selected on a 2% E-gel SizeSelection system. Library quality was checked on a Bioanalyzer, concentration was measured with Qubit, and libraries were quantified with the Kapa Library Quantification kit before pooling. An Illumina HiSeq 2500 sequenced the libraries paired-end 2 x 150 bp. To increase sequence diversity, roughly 25-31% phiX was spiked into each library pool. In the source study's methods: Quality-filtered reads were processed with the UMI-based MiGEC pipeline, and over 90% of raw TCR sequences were removed by the MiGEC pipeline during error correction. IMGT germline references were used for aligning VDJ genes, and each clonotype was defined as a unique CDR3 amino acid sequence together with its V-J genes. Clonal expansion, Shannon diversity and CDR3 relatedness (CalcPairwiseDistances, ClusterSamples) were evaluated with VDJtools, and phylogenetic trees were built with CLCbio workbench. Expanded clones were defined as having at least 8 unique UMIs, based on coefficient-of-variation modelling across technical triplicates. TCRdb itself trimmed the public reads at Q25 with fastp, ran MiXCR and retained productive beta chains. A single entry per CDR3 protein holds the most common genes and DNA from its merged rows. TCRdb's processing, not the authors' own work, is the source of the V and J calls. The sample table records about 80,000 distinct CDR3 sequences; over 4.5% of these occur just once. The ten largest account for approximately 7.9% of the sample.

Study-wide conclusions, independent of this receptor: Repertoires from 18 of 34 MS patients were grouped by phylogenetic analysis into a cluster of related CDR3 sequences, suggesting a possible repertoire-level signature. Across subjects, expanded clones never shared an identical CDR3 amino acid sequence, which suggests that the TCR-beta repertoires in every group were private. No association of the MS cluster with clinical or MRI features was observed, and the need for larger cohorts was stated by the authors. The highest TCR clonal expansion was observed in HAM/TSP patients, whereas the lowest was observed in MS patients, even when compared with healthy controls.

This specimen's time point label, per the study, means: longitudinal time-point 2. Libraries from unsorted PBMCs were made from 2 million PBMCs kept in RNAlater at -80 degrees C until RNA extraction. Multiple sclerosis patients were enrolled in a US clinical protocol evaluating disease progression by magnetic resonance imaging. Peripheral blood was subjected to Ficoll-Hypaque density gradient centrifugation to isolate PBMCs, which were then cryopreserved in liquid nitrogen. CDR1 is given as DFQATT and CDR2 as SNEGSKA, both from the germline V gene (reference sequence). Trimmed from V: 0 bases; trimmed from J: 2 bases; junction bases lacking a gene match: 5. Including the terminal cysteine and phenylalanine, the CDR3 comprises 15 residues. CDR3 DNA only is kept here, 45 bases in frame from base 1. This clonotype was seen ten or more times. It has no known antigen specificity. No qualities accompany the bases; no much larger clone lies one base away.

The sequence was obtained from a woman between 55 and 75 years old with multiple sclerosis. What was sequenced was PBMCs. The V and J segments used are TRBV20-1 and TRBJ2-5, and 8 bases in between align with TRBD2. DNA sequence: TGCAGTGCTAGAGATGCGGGGGGACCACAAGAGACCCAGTACTTC. Its protein reads: CSARDAGGPQETQYF.